Presented here are 16 T cell receptor beta chains from one specimen sequenced in a study of PD-L1 blockade in urothelial cancer (dated by TCRdb to about 2017). Reading the label with the study, this specimen's time point is: peripheral blood 6 weeks after treatment start. The protocol used for the library was the immunoSEQ multiplex PCR assay. The source is immuneACCESS, and TCRdb retained only in-frame sequences with V and J called. Part of the clones is not carried over; for the studies checked, unresolved V genes explain less than half of this, and the remainder is unexplained. This sample lists tens of thousands of clones; about 85% were detected once. The ten most abundant clones make up approximately 1.8% of the sample. Here the sequenced sample was PBMCs, taken around atezolizumab (anti-PD-L1) treatment. Source of these receptors: a man aged 45-60 years with urothelial cancer.

The chain is built from TRBV18 and TRBJ2-7; 9 nucleotides align to TRBD1. With V trimmed by 3 bases and J by 7 bases, 13 bases remained unmatched. CDR1 is KGHSH, CDR2 LQKENI, per germline. The length of the CDR3 is 16 residues. The DNA of the CDR3 is TGTGCCAGCTCACCCCTCCCGGGACAGGGAACTAGGGAGCAGTACTTC. Translating gives CASSPLPGQGTREQYF.

The gene calls are TRBV11-2 and TRBJ2-1; 9 nucleotides match TRBD2. V lost 6 bases, J lost 7 bases, and 10 bases stayed unmatched. The CDR3 is 15 amino acids. CDR1 and CDR2 from the germline V gene are SGHAT and FQNNGV. This CDR3 reads CASRPLAGLGNEQFF. The CDR3 DNA reads as TGTGCCAGCAGGCCTCTAGCGGGGCTAGGAAATGAGCAGTTCTTC.

The chain carries TRBV9 and TRBJ2-5; possible D gene TRBD2, 6 bases. The CDR3 consists of 14 residues. Trimming pared 2 bases from V and 5 bases from J, leaving 13 bases between. Looked up from germline, CDR1 is SGDLS and CDR2 is YYNGEE. In nucleotides, the CDR3 is TGTGCCAGCAGCGTGGAGGGGCTACTGGAGACCCAGTACTTC. Protein product: CASSVEGLLETQYF.

The sample holds one count of this clone. V and J are TRBV6-1 and TRBJ1-2; D gene ambiguous. V was shortened by 6 bases and J by 0 bases, with 14 bases between the two germline ends. The CDR3 totals 15 residues. In germline, CDR1 is MNHNS, CDR2 SASEGT. This CDR3 is CASRVELTSNYGYTF. CDR3 nucleotides: TGTGCCAGCAGGGTAGAACTTACCTCTAACTATGGCTACACCTTC.

The chain is built from TRBV28 and TRBJ2-7; a weak D match, TRBD1 (5 bases). The germline V gene has CDR1 MDHEN and CDR2 SYDVKM. This CDR3 region has 12 residues. Trimming removed 6 bases from V and 0 bases from J, with 6 bases in between. The CDR3 protein is CASRQDSYEQYF. CDR3 DNA: TGTGCCAGCAGACAGGACTCCTACGAGCAGTACTTC.

The chain joins TRBV30 to TRBJ2-7; D not resolved. Trimming stripped 3 bases from V and 3 bases from J, with 12 bases between. The CDR3 extends over 13 amino acids. Germline V gene lookup returns CDR1 GTSNPN and CDR2 SVGIG (reference sequence). As DNA, the CDR3 is TGTGCCTGGAGCGCGGCTAATGGCTACGAGCAGTACTTC. Amino acid sequence: CAWSAANGYEQYF.

V and J are TRBV7-8 and TRBJ2-5; 10 nucleotides agree with TRBD1. The CDR3 consists of 15 residues. Germline-derived CDR1 and CDR2 are SGHVS and FQNEAQ. J was trimmed by 0 bases and V by 3 bases; bases with no gene match: 1. The CDR3: CASSLGQGYQETQYF. The CDR3 DNA follows: TGTGCCAGCAGCTTGGGACAGGGGTACCAAGAGACCCAGTACTTC.

V is TRBV7-9 and J is TRBJ1-3, with D possibly being TRBD1 (6 bases). V lost 5 bases and J 4 bases, leaving 18 bases between the germline ends. The CDR3 has 16 amino acids. Germline V gives CDR1 SEHNR, CDR2 FQNEAQ (reference sequence). CDR3: CASSAHREHRGNTIYF. CDR3 coding DNA: TGTGCCAGCAGCGCCCACAGGGAGCACCGGGGAAACACCATATATTTT. Using reference TRBV7-9 and TRBJ1-3 for the parts outside the CDR3, the full variable domain is DTGVSQNPRHKITKRGQNVTFRCDPISEHNRLYWYRQTLGQGPEFLTYFQNEAQLEKSRLLSDRFSAERPKGSFSTLEIQRTEQGDSAMYLCASSAHREHRGNTIYFGEGSWLTVV.

V usage is TRBV7-9 and J usage is TRBJ2-2, with TRBD2 as a possible D gene (6 bases). CDR1 and CDR2 from the germline V gene are SEHNR and FQNEAQ (reference sequence). Trimming shortened V by 2 bases and J by 7 bases, and 20 bases separated the two germline ends. This CDR3 spans 17 amino acids. CDR3 sequence reads: CASSLPPPAGAGGELFF. The DNA for the CDR3 is TGTGCCAGCAGCTTACCCCCTCCCGCAGGAGCGGGCGGGGAGCTGTTTTTT.

The count of this clone is one. CDR3 in DNA: TGTGCCACTGGACAGGGGGCAAATCAGCCCCAGCATTTT. This sequence encodes CATGQGANQPQHF. V and J are TRBV15 and TRBJ1-5, with TRBD1 matching 11 bases. V gave up 9 bases and J gave up 4 bases; unmatched junction bases: 2. Germline CDR1 and CDR2: LNHNV and YYDKDF (reference sequence). The CDR3 covers 13 residues.

Only one count was recorded for this clone. The rearrangement joins TRBV11-2 to TRBJ2-2; 9 bases match TRBD2. This CDR3 spans 15 amino acids. J lost 5 bases, V lost 3 bases, and 4 bases had no gene match. Germline lookup yields CDR1 SGHAT and CDR2 FQNNGV. This CDR3 reads CASSFGTSSTGELFF. DNA for the CDR3: TGTGCCAGCAGCTTCGGGACTAGCAGTACCGGGGAGCTGTTTTTT.

V gene TRBV27 combines with J gene TRBJ2-3; possibly TRBD1 for D (8 bases). Germline CDR1 reads MNHEY; CDR2 reads SMNVEV (reference sequence). Deletions cut 6 bases from V and 4 bases from J, with 14 bases between. This CDR3 is built from 14 residues. The CDR3 loop is CASRKQGGADTQYF. The CDR3 bases are TGTGCCAGCAGGAAACAGGGGGGGGCAGATACGCAGTATTTT.

The rearrangement links TRBV30 to TRBJ2-5; 12 bases fit TRBD2. The ends lost 1 base at V and 1 base at J; junction bases unmatched: 7. Germline CDR1 is GTSNPN and CDR2 is SVGIG (reference sequence). The CDR3 has 17 residues. The CDR3 coding sequence is TGTGCCTGGAGTGGACTAGCGGGAGAGGTATTCCAAGAGACCCAGTACTTC. This codes for CAWSGLAGEVFQETQYF.

The chain has TRBV28 and TRBJ1-1, with a possible D match to TRBD1 (5 bases). CDR3 length: 11 residues. Trimming removed 7 bases from V and 5 bases from J, with 8 bases in between. The V gene's germline CDR1 is MDHEN and CDR2 SYDVKM. CDR3: CASNQGTEAFF. Here the CDR3 DNA reads TGTGCCAGCAACCAGGGAACTGAAGCTTTCTTT.

The chain combines TRBV5-1 with TRBJ2-5, with D unresolved. V was clipped by 7 bases and J by 4 bases, with 11 bases between them. Per germline, CDR1 SGHRS and CDR2 YFSETQ. The CDR3 covers 12 residues. The CDR3 bases are TGCGCCAGCCTCTCCTCAGGAGAGACCCAGTACTTC. Protein product: CASLSSGETQYF.

The genes are TRBV15 and TRBJ2-7, with 8 bases identical to TRBD2. The trim removed 9 bases at V and 7 bases at J, leaving 14 bases unmatched. Germline V gene data show CDR1 as LNHNV and CDR2 as YYDKDF (reference sequence). This CDR3 is 14 amino acids long. CDR3 in amino acids: CATSSRGRIGEQYF. For the CDR3, the DNA is TGTGCCACATCATCTCGCGGGAGGATAGGAGAGCAGTACTTC.